The rows below give T cell receptor beta chains drawn from one sample of a study of T cell responses to AZD1222 COVID-19 vaccine. Generated by immunoSEQ multiplex PCR, the TCRdb table keeps only in-frame clones and is missing some. Among about 200,000 clones listed, approximately 93% were seen once. Sequencing used peripheral blood, obtained 28 days after the second AZD1222 dose. These receptors were taken from an adult who received the AZD1222 COVID-19 vaccine. CDR3s include the opening cysteine and the closing phenylalanine or tryptophan. The D gene is left open where the match is weak. Clone size, where shown, is once, few, many, or a class for clones that have expanded.

D gene	J gene	V gene	clone size	CDR3 DNA	CDR3 protein
.	TRBJ1-2	TRBV11-2	.	TGTGCCAGCAGCTTAGACAGGGCCTCTGGCTACACCTTC	CASSLDRASGYTF
.	TRBJ2-1	TRBV9	once	TGTGCCAGCAGCGTAGGGTCCGTCGGCACCTACAATGAGCAGTTCTTC	CASSVGSVGTYNEQFF
.	TRBJ1-5	TRBV9	few	TGTGCCAGCAGCAGACTTCAGGGGAGCAATCAGCCCCAGCATTTT	CASSRLQGSNQPQHF
TRBD2	TRBJ2-3	TRBV2	.	TGTGCCAGCAGTGGAGCGGGAGGGGGAAATACGCAGTATTTT	CASSGAGGGNTQYF
.	TRBJ1-4	TRBV9	.	TGTGCCAGCAGCCCGGGGGCAACTAATGAAAAACTGTTTTTT	CASSPGATNEKLFF
.	TRBJ1-1	TRBV14	few	TGTGCCAGCAGCCAAGGGGGCACTGAAGCTTTCTTT	CASSQGGTEAFF
TRBD1	TRBJ2-7	TRBV2	.	TGTGCCAGCAGTCCCGGGACAGTTGGAAAGCAGTACTTC	CASSPGTVGKQYF
.	TRBJ1-2	TRBV7-4	.	TGTGCCAGCAGCCCGGAAGCTAACTATGGCTACACCTTC	CASSPEANYGYTF
TRBD2	TRBJ2-1	TRBV4-1	once	TGCGCCAGCAGCCCCGCAAGCGGGAGCTCCTACAATGAGCAGTTCTTC	CASSPASGSSYNEQFF
TRBD1	TRBJ1-3	TRBV10-1	.	TGCGCCAGCAGACGGACAGGGAGTAGGTCTGGAAACACCATATATTTT	CASRRTGSRSGNTIYF
TRBD1	TRBJ1-5	TRBV4-1	once	TGCGCCAGCAGGGGCGGGACAGGGGGAAGCGATAGCAATCAGCCCCAGCATTTT	CASRGGTGGSDSNQPQHF
.	TRBJ2-2	TRBV27	.	TGTGCCAGCAGTTTAAGGACACTGAACACCGGGGAGCTGTTTTTT	CASSLRTLNTGELFF
.	TRBJ2-3	TRBV7-8	.	TGTGCCAGCAGCCGGGGGGCGGAAACGCAGTATTTT	CASSRGAETQYF
.	TRBJ2-1	TRBV29-1	.	TGCAGCGTTGAATCACGGGGGGCGATCTACAATGAGCAGTTCTTC	CSVESRGAIYNEQFF
TRBD1	TRBJ1-1	TRBV2	.	TGTGCCAGCAGTGTCACAGGGGTACCGAACACTGAAGCTTTCTTT	CASSVTGVPNTEAFF